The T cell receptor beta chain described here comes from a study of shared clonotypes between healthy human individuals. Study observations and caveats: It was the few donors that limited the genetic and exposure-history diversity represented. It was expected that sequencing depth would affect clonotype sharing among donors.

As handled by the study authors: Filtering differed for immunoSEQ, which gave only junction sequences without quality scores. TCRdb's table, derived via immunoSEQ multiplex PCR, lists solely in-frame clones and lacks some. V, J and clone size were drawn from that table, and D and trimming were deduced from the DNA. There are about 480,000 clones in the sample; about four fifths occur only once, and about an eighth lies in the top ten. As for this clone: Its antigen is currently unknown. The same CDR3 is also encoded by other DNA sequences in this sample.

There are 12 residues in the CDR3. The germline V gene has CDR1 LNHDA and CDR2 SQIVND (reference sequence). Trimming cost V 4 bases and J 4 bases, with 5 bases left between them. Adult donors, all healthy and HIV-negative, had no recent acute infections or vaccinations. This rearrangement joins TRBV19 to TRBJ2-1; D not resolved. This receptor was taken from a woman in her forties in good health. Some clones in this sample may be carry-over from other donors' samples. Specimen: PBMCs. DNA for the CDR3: TGTGCCAGTAGTACCCAATACAATGAGCAGTTCTTC. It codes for CASSTQYNEQFF.